This is a list of T cell receptor beta chains from one sample in a study of quantifying T cell responses using KT2 cells. TCRdb re-derived calls from the UMI-ligation and nested PCR reads in MiXCR, one entry per CDR3 protein. The sample has over 55,000 distinct CDR3 sequences, about 12% seen once. The sample taken for sequencing was PBMCs spiked with cells of the T cell clone KT2. These receptors were collected from a human donor. Each CDR3 is given with its conserved first and last residue. The D gene is left open where the match is weak. Expanded clones get a size class; other rows say once, few or many, or leave the size out.

-	TRBV30	TRBJ2-3	-	CAWSVPDDSTDTQYF	TGTGCCTGGAGTGTACCCGACGACAGCACAGATACGCAGTATTTT
many	TRBV28	TRBJ1-2	-	CASSLASGGSYGYTF	TGTGCCAGCAGTTTGGCCTCGGGGGGGAGTTATGGCTACACCTTC
few	TRBV15	TRBJ2-5	-	CATRGSWGETQYF	TGTGCCACCAGGGGCTCGTGGGGAGAGACCCAGTACTTC
few	TRBV6-1	TRBJ2-5	-	CASGAGPSQETQYF	TGTGCCAGCGGGGCGGGCCCAAGCCAAGAGACCCAGTACTTC
-	TRBV28	TRBJ1-3	-	CASRTWGALGNTIYF	TGTGCCAGCCGCACTTGGGGGGCGCTAGGAAACACCATATATTTT
few	TRBV6-2/TRBV6-3	TRBJ2-5	TRBD2	CASGTSGRWETQYF	TGTGCCAGCGGTACTAGCGGTCGATGGGAGACCCAGTACTTC
many	TRBV13	TRBJ2-7	-	CASSPVGDSYEQYF	TGTGCCAGCAGCCCCGTGGGTGACTCCTACGAGCAGTACTTC
few	TRBV20-1	TRBJ2-3	TRBD2	CILQASGTSDTQYF	TGCATCCTACAAGCTAGCGGGACTTCAGATACGCAGTATTTT
-	TRBV7-2	TRBJ2-7	TRBD2	CASSSEGLPREQYF	TGTGCCAGCAGCTCTGAGGGACTACCGAGGGAGCAGTACTTC
few	TRBV5-5	TRBJ1-5	-	CASRVGLRQPQHF	TGTGCCAGCAGGGTTGGGTTACGGCAGCCCCAGCATTTT
-	TRBV2	TRBJ1-1	-	CASSEGRAGINTEAFF	TGTGCCAGCAGTGAAGGAAGGGCGGGAATAAACACTGAAGCTTTCTTT
-	TRBV6-2/TRBV6-3	TRBJ1-1	-	CASSYKSTSTEAFF	TGTGCCAGCAGTTACAAATCCACGAGCACTGAAGCTTTCTTT
many	TRBV7-2	TRBJ2-5	-	CASRTSLTYQETQYF	TGTGCCAGTAGAACGAGTTTGACGTACCAAGAGACCCAGTACTTC
few	TRBV12-3/TRBV12-4	TRBJ2-7	-	CASTTDTGLREQYF	TGTGCCAGCACCACAGACACAGGTTTGCGAGAGCAGTACTTC
many	TRBV28	TRBJ1-1	-	CASSPNTWQERSNTEAFF	TGTGCCAGCAGTCCCAACACATGGCAAGAAAGGTCCAACACTGAAGCTTTCTTT
many	TRBV5-5	TRBJ2-5	-	CASSPGKLGQETQYF	TGTGCCAGCAGCCCGGGGAAGCTTGGCCAAGAGACCCAGTACTTC
few	TRBV13	TRBJ1-5	-	CASSLMAQPQHF	TGTGCCAGCAGCTTAATGGCGCAGCCCCAGCATTTT
-	TRBV18	TRBJ1-1	-	CANSPSWGWRDTEAFF	TGTGCCAACTCACCCTCATGGGGGTGGAGGGACACTGAAGCTTTCTTT
many	TRBV9	TRBJ2-7	-	CASSVGRNSYEQYF	TGTGCCAGCAGCGTAGGACGGAACTCCTACGAGCAGTACTTC
many	TRBV6-5	TRBJ1-5	-	CASSYSYGDPQHF	TGTGCCAGCAGTTACTCGTACGGGGATCCCCAGCATTTT
few	TRBV29-1	TRBJ1-1	-	CSVDSSFRGEAFF	TGCAGCGTTGACTCCAGTTTTAGGGGTGAAGCTTTCTTT
few	TRBV4-1	TRBJ1-2	-	CASSQDSYYGYTF	TGCGCCAGCAGCCAAGATTCGTATTATGGCTACACCTTC
many	TRBV5-4	TRBJ2-5	-	CASSLAQRSPKETQYF	TGTGCCAGCAGCTTGGCCCAGCGATCTCCTAAAGAGACCCAGTACTTC